Listed below are T cell receptor beta chains from one sample, sequenced in a study of blood T cells in healthy people across ages. MiXCR was run by TCRdb on the 5' RACE reads, yielding one entry per CDR3 protein. The table includes about 1,400,000 distinct CDR3 sequences, around 42% detected once. The sequencing sample was made of blood. These receptor sequences come from a young woman in good health. Each CDR3 is given with its conserved first and last residue. A D gene is named only where the DNA matches it firmly. Size is stated for part of the rows, as once, few or many counts, or as a class when the clone is expanded.

TRBV7-6	TRBJ2-3	few	TRBD2	CASSYSAGGSTDTQYF	TGTGCCAGCAGCTACTCGGCGGGAGGCTCCACAGATACGCAGTATTTT
TRBV19	TRBJ2-1	few	TRBD1	CASSLQTGTGVGEQFF	TGTGCCAGTAGTCTCCAAACCGGGACAGGGGTCGGTGAGCAGTTCTTC
TRBV15	TRBJ2-3	NA	TRBD2	CATSRDVLAGGTDTQYF	TGTGCCACCAGCAGAGATGTCCTAGCGGGGGGCACAGATACGCAGTATTTT
TRBV2	TRBJ2-3	NA	TRBD2	CASSAQTSLHLTDTQYF	TGTGCCAGCAGTGCCCAGACTAGCCTCCACCTCACAGATACGCAGTATTTT
TRBV18	TRBJ2-7	NA	TRBD2	CASSRQREGSEQYF	TGTGCCAGCTCACGCCAGCGGGAGGGTTCCGAGCAGTACTTC
TRBV30	TRBJ2-7	few	NA	CAWTGPYEQYF	TGTGCCTGGACGGGGCCCTACGAGCAGTACTTC
TRBV24-1	TRBJ2-1	NA	NA	CATSDGQGGTYNEQFF	TGTGCCACCAGTGATGGTCAGGGGGGGACCTACAATGAGCAGTTCTTC
TRBV11-2	TRBJ1-5	NA	TRBD1	CASSQTGSQPQHF	TGTGCCAGCAGCCAGACAGGGAGTCAGCCCCAGCATTTT
TRBV10-3	TRBJ2-1	NA	NA	CAISSQWGNGDNEQFF	TGTGCCATCAGTTCCCAATGGGGGAACGGGGATAATGAGCAGTTCTTC
TRBV20-1	TRBJ2-3	few	TRBD2	CSARPLLERGPNGDTQYF	TGCAGTGCACGGCCACTACTAGAGCGGGGGCCTAACGGAGATACGCAGTATTTT
TRBV3-1	TRBJ2-7	NA	NA	CASSQEGQTDPYEQYF	TGTGCCAGCAGCCAGGAGGGACAGACTGATCCCTACGAGCAGTACTTC
TRBV5-5	TRBJ1-4	NA	NA	CASSLYGSTNEKLFF	TGTGCCAGCAGCTTGTACGGATCAACTAATGAAAAACTGTTTTTT
TRBV9	TRBJ2-3	few	NA	CASSVEGGLVGDTQYF	TGTGCCAGCAGCGTAGAGGGCGGACTTGTGGGAGATACGCAGTATTTT
TRBV20-1	TRBJ2-1	few	TRBD2	CSAQLAGELNEQFF	TGCAGTGCTCAACTAGCGGGGGAACTCAATGAGCAGTTCTTC
TRBV5-1	TRBJ2-1	many	TRBD2	CASSRSGGPYNEQFF	TGTGCCAGCAGCCGTAGCGGGGGGCCCTACAATGAGCAGTTCTTC
TRBV30	TRBJ2-7	NA	TRBD1	CAWSSPHPGGHAGYKQYF	TGTGCCTGGAGTTCCCCCCACCCAGGGGGCCATGCCGGTTACAAGCAGTACTTC
TRBV12-3/TRBV12-4	TRBJ1-2	NA	NA	CASSSSMAGYTF	TGTGCCAGCAGTTCGTCCATGGCTGGCTACACCTTC
TRBV6-1	TRBJ1-2	few	NA	CASSEIGQDGYTF	TGTGCCAGCAGTGAGATAGGGCAGGATGGCTACACCTTC
TRBV7-9	TRBJ2-3	NA	TRBD1	CASSLGAGGQPQYF	TGTGCCAGCAGCTTGGGGGCAGGGGGACAGCCGCAGTATTTT
TRBV5-1	TRBJ1-4	few	TRBD1	CASSLPGTAANEKLFF	TGCGCCAGCAGCTTACCCGGGACAGCTGCTAATGAAAAACTGTTTTTT
TRBV5-1	TRBJ1-2	NA	NA	CASSPDAGVPYGYTF	TGCGCCAGCAGCCCGGACGCAGGTGTTCCCTATGGCTACACCTTC
TRBV20-1	TRBJ2-3	few	TRBD2	CSARDLETSGLFTDTQYF	TGCAGTGCTAGAGATCTTGAGACTAGCGGATTGTTCACAGATACGCAGTATTTT
TRBV7-8	TRBJ1-5	few	TRBD1	CASSSKMGQGAHSNQPQHF	TGTGCCAGCAGCTCCAAAATGGGACAGGGGGCGCATAGCAATCAGCCCCAGCATTTT
TRBV30	TRBJ2-7	NA	NA	CAWSGGYEQYF	TGTGCCTGGAGTGGAGGGTACGAGCAGTACTTC
TRBV6-5	TRBJ2-4	NA	NA	CASRGLVNIQYF	TGTGCCAGCAGGGGCCTGGTCAACATTCAGTACTTC
TRBV6-5	TRBJ2-2	NA	NA	CASVGTGELFF	TGTGCCAGCGTGGGCACCGGGGAGCTGTTTTTT
TRBV20-1	TRBJ2-5	NA	NA	CSAQRGGSSGETQYF	TGCAGTGCTCAAAGGGGGGGGTCGTCAGGAGAGACCCAGTACTTC
TRBV9	TRBJ2-7	NA	NA	CASSVGLGTYEQYF	TGTGCCAGCAGCGTAGGATTGGGGACCTACGAGCAGTACTTC
TRBV4-1	TRBJ1-2	NA	NA	CASSQDLGSERVHTF	TGCGCCAGCAGCCAAGATCTTGGGTCCGAACGGGTCCACACCTTC
TRBV24-1	TRBJ2-5	NA	NA	CATSGVGQSSRQYF	TGTGCCACCAGTGGAGTCGGGCAGTCGTCGAGGCAGTACTTC
TRBV28	TRBJ2-5	NA	TRBD1	CASERTGNHGQYF	TGTGCCAGCGAACGGACAGGGAACCACGGGCAGTACTTC
TRBV11-2	TRBJ2-7	few	NA	CATSGGVDYEQYF	TGTGCCACCTCGGGCGGGGTAGACTACGAGCAGTACTTC
TRBV20-1	TRBJ2-5	NA	NA	CSARDEGRWRGETQYF	TGCAGTGCTAGAGATGAGGGACGGTGGAGGGGAGAGACCCAGTACTTC
TRBV20-1	TRBJ1-5	NA	NA	CSAFSHRGNQPQHF	TGCAGTGCTTTCAGCCATAGGGGCAATCAGCCCCAGCATTTT
TRBV12-3/TRBV12-4	TRBJ1-6	NA	NA	CASSDGVYNLPLHF	TGTGCCAGCAGTGACGGCGTCTATAATTTACCCCTCCACTTT
TRBV14	TRBJ2-1	NA	NA	CASSHGFTGWFF	TGTGCCAGCAGCCATGGTTTTACTGGTTGGTTCTTC
TRBV2	TRBJ2-1	NA	TRBD2	CASMSGGAGNEQFF	TGTGCCAGCATGAGCGGGGGGGCTGGCAATGAGCAGTTCTTC
TRBV3-1	TRBJ2-3	NA	NA	CASSQDDWLSTDTQYF	TGTGCCAGCAGCCAGGATGACTGGCTGAGCACAGATACGCAGTATTTT
TRBV6-1	TRBJ2-7	few	TRBD1	CASSAFTGGFGEQYF	TGTGCCAGCAGTGCGTTTACAGGGGGTTTCGGCGAGCAGTACTTC
TRBV7-9	TRBJ1-3	NA	NA	CASSLREGSNSGNTIYF	TGTGCCAGCAGCTTAAGGGAGGGGTCCAACTCTGGAAACACCATATATTTT
TRBV4-2	TRBJ2-1	few	NA	CASSLTGAQNSDEQFF	TGTGCCAGCAGCCTGACTGGGGCGCAGAATAGTGATGAGCAGTTCTTC
TRBV7-2	TRBJ2-3	NA	NA	CASSFGAGRDTQYF	TGTGCCAGCAGCTTTGGGGCTGGGCGAGATACGCAGTATTTT
TRBV7-9	TRBJ2-2	NA	NA	CASSLPDNTGELFF	TGTGCCAGCAGCTTACCTGATAACACCGGGGAGCTGTTTTTT
TRBV5-1	TRBJ2-7	NA	TRBD2	CASSFPLAGGPVPYEQYF	TGCGCCAGCAGCTTCCCCCTAGCGGGGGGGCCAGTCCCCTACGAGCAGTACTTC
TRBV7-2	TRBJ1-5	few	NA	CASSLGQPLSNQPQHF	TGTGCCAGCAGCTTAGGGCAGCCGTTAAGCAATCAGCCCCAGCATTTT
TRBV2	TRBJ1-2	NA	TRBD1	CASITEGAAVNYGYTF	TGTGCCAGCATTACAGAGGGGGCGGCGGTAAACTATGGCTACACCTTC
TRBV6-1	TRBJ2-1	few	TRBD1	CASSEFGGTGGDEQFF	TGTGCCAGCAGTGAATTTGGCGGGACAGGGGGAGATGAGCAGTTCTTC
TRBV30	TRBJ1-1	NA	NA	CAWSVNSWGRTEAFF	TGTGCCTGGAGTGTAAATTCCTGGGGGCGCACTGAAGCTTTCTTT
TRBV7-2	TRBJ2-1	few	NA	CASSQLAMSSYNEQFF	TGTGCCAGCAGCCAACTAGCCATGAGCTCCTACAATGAGCAGTTCTTC
TRBV20-1	TRBJ2-1	NA	TRBD2	CSATRTSGSWDEQFF	TGCAGTGCTACCCGGACTAGCGGGAGTTGGGATGAGCAGTTCTTC
TRBV12-3/TRBV12-4	TRBJ2-6	NA	NA	CASSLGIGEANVLTF	TGTGCCAGCAGTTTAGGGATTGGGGAGGCCAACGTCCTGACTTTC
TRBV7-9	TRBJ1-1	NA	NA	CASSPMADNRGTEAFF	TGTGCCAGCAGCCCAATGGCAGACAACCGGGGCACTGAAGCTTTCTTT
TRBV20-1	TRBJ2-3	NA	TRBD2	CSAPLTSGRAQDTQYF	TGCAGTGCCCCCCTGACTAGCGGGAGGGCCCAGGATACGCAGTATTTT